Listed here are 18 T cell receptor beta chains from one sample, sequenced in a study of beta chain features in type 1 diabetes. Since all of the isolated RNA was reverse transcribed, expressed TCRB transcripts were what got sequenced. The repertoire was sequenced with immunoSEQ multiplex PCR; TCRdb's copy has only in-frame clones and lacks some. This sample yields about 350,000 clones, of which about 18% are seen a single time; roughly 0.045% belongs to the top ten. Sequencing used naive CD4+ T cells from blood. The receptors here all came from a woman between 18 and 29 years old in good health.

The chain combines TRBV5-4 with TRBJ2-3; 9 nucleotides align to TRBD2. Germline CDR1 reads SGHNT; CDR2 reads YYREEE (reference sequence). The CDR3 consists of 17 residues. Unmatched junction bases numbered 13, after V lost 4 bases and J lost 4 bases. The CDR3 is CASSPEGRGGRADTQYF. CDR3 DNA sequence: TGTGCCAGCAGCCCCGAAGGGCGGGGGGGCAGGGCAGATACGCAGTATTTT.

This clone was counted only a few times. The rearrangement uses TRBV7-3 and TRBJ2-2; D uncertain. Between the trimmed V and J ends, which lost 4 bases and 6 bases, there was a span of 12 bases. Per the germline V gene, CDR1 is SGHTA and CDR2 is FQGTGA. This CDR3 is 14 amino acids long. As DNA, the CDR3 is TGTGCCAGCAGCTCGGCTCGGAGCGCCGGGGAGCTGTTTTTT. Amino acid sequence: CASSSARSAGELFF.

Concerning this clone itself: Other DNA sequences in this sample translate to the same CDR3. V and J are TRBV7-2 and TRBJ2-3, with 7 bases lining up with TRBD2. CDR3 length: 14 residues. The V segment lost 4 bases and the J segment 1 base; nucleotides outside the gene matches: 2. CDR1 and CDR2 (germline): SGHTA, FQGNSA. The CDR3 DNA follows: TGTGCCAGCAGCTGGGGGGGTGGCACAGATACGCAGTATTTT. It translates to CASSWGGGTDTQYF.

The rearrangement uses TRBV5-1 and TRBJ2-7, with TRBD2 matching 16 bases. With V trimmed by 5 bases and J by 3 bases, 11 bases remained unmatched. The CDR3 loop spans 18 amino acids. Germline-derived CDR1 and CDR2 are SGHRS and YFSETQ. The CDR3 coding sequence is TGCGCCAGCAGGCCTTACACCGGGACTAGCGGGGGGGTCTACGAGCAGTACTTC. This codes for CASRPYTGTSGGVYEQYF.

V is TRBV30 and J is TRBJ2-7, with D possibly being TRBD1 (5 bases). Germline values: CDR1 GTSNPN, CDR2 SVGIG (reference sequence). The CDR3 length is 13 residues. The CDR3 DNA sequence: TGTGCTTTGGATGGGGCCCTCGCACTCGAGCAGTACTTC. Its protein product is CALDGALALEQYF.

This clone was found a few times. CDR3 protein: CASSPYRGGRNNEQFF. CDR3 nucleotides: TGTGCCAGCAGCCCTTATAGAGGCGGGAGGAACAATGAGCAGTTCTTC. The V gene is TRBV7-8, the J gene TRBJ2-1, with 8 bases aligning to TRBD2. Trimming cost V 5 bases and J 5 bases; bases outside gene matches: 11. The V gene's germline CDR1 is SGHVS and CDR2 FQNEAQ. CDR3 length: 16 residues.

There are a few counts of this clone. This chain joins TRBV5-1 and TRBJ2-7; TRBD2 agrees at 12 bases. Per germline, CDR1 SGHRS and CDR2 YFSETQ. The CDR3 covers 14 residues. V trimming: 8 bases; J trimming: 2 bases; junction bases outside the gene matches: 5. The chain's CDR3 is CASLLAGGTYEQYF. The DNA of the CDR3 is TGCGCCAGTTTACTAGCGGGAGGTACCTACGAGCAGTACTTC.

The chain has TRBV30 and TRBJ1-2; possible D gene TRBD1, 6 bases. This CDR3 contains 13 residues. Trimming left V 0 bases short and J 8 bases short, with 13 bases between. Germline CDR1 is GTSNPN and CDR2 is SVGIG (reference sequence). CDR3 in DNA: TGTGCCTGGAGTGTACGTACGGGGGGCGGCTACACCTTC. Protein product: CAWSVRTGGGYTF.

This chain uses TRBV5-1 with TRBJ2-3; 10 bases are a match to TRBD2. Germline assignment: CDR1 SGHRS and CDR2 YFSETQ. CDR3 length: 15 residues. The V and J ends lost 5 bases and 4 bases, in that order; junction bases with no gene match: 7. CDR3 sequence (DNA): TGCGCCAGCAGTTCCACTAGCGGGGTGCCAGATACGCAGTATTTT. Its translation is CASSSTSGVPDTQYF.

This rearrangement joins TRBV7-6 to TRBJ2-4; 7 bases line up with TRBD2. Germline V CDR1 and CDR2: SGHVS, FNYEAQ. V lost 1 base and J lost 5; bases outside the gene matches: 17. CDR3 size: 19 residues. The CDR3 DNA sequence: TGTGCCAGCAGCTTAGGGGATTATCTGACGGGGGGACGGGAAAACATTCAGTACTTC. As protein: CASSLGDYLTGGRENIQYF.

V is TRBV19 and J is TRBJ1-1; no definite D call. Germline V gene lookup returns CDR1 LNHDA and CDR2 SQIVND (reference sequence). The CDR3 length is 14 residues. Trimming shortened V by 9 bases and J by 0 bases, and 14 bases separated the two germline ends. For the CDR3, the DNA is TGTGCCAGCCATTCTCGTCAGGTGAACACTGAAGCTTTCTTT. This codes for CASHSRQVNTEAFF.

This clone was seen just once. The CDR3 protein is CASSQEGAPGTGGWGTSGYTF. DNA of the CDR3: TGCGCCAGCAGCCAAGAAGGGGCTCCCGGGACAGGGGGCTGGGGGACGTCGGGCTACACCTTC. This chain uses TRBV4-3 with TRBJ1-2; 12 bases are a match to TRBD1. Looked up from germline, CDR1 is LGHNA and CDR2 is YSLEER. The CDR3 is made up of 21 amino acids. The V gene end was trimmed by 0 bases and the J gene end by 8 bases; junction bases not matched to a gene: 22.

The chain couples TRBV30 to TRBJ2-2; D perhaps matches TRBD2 (5 bases). The V gene's germline CDR1 is GTSNPN and CDR2 SVGIG (reference sequence). V was shortened by 5 bases and J by 4 bases, with 14 bases between the two germline ends. This CDR3 comprises 14 residues. CDR3 sequence reads: CAWSEGAFTGELFF. The CDR3 DNA reads as TGTGCCTGGTCCGAGGGAGCGTTCACCGGGGAGCTGTTTTTT.

The V and J genes are TRBV10-3 and TRBJ2-5; 7 bases are a match to TRBD2. Trimming at V came to 0 bases and at J to 2 bases, leaving 0 bases not matched to a gene. Germline V gives CDR1 ENHRY, CDR2 SYGVKD. The CDR3 runs 14 residues. CDR3 loop: CAISESAGQETQYF. In DNA, the CDR3 is TGTGCCATCAGTGAGTCAGCGGGGCAAGAGACCCAGTACTTC.

V usage is TRBV4-3 and J usage is TRBJ2-1, with a tentative D call TRBD2 (6 bases). The CDR3 consists of 12 residues. The germline V and J ends were trimmed by 4 bases and 6 bases, with 7 bases remaining between them. The germline V gene has CDR1 LGHNA and CDR2 YSLEER. For the CDR3, the DNA is TGCGCCAGCAGCCCGGGGGTCAATGAGCAGTTCTTC. It encodes CASSPGVNEQFF.

The chain recombines TRBV5-6 with TRBJ1-6, with 7 bases that match TRBD1. This CDR3 region has 14 residues. After removal of 2 bases from V and 10 bases from J, the junction contained 6 bases not matched to a gene. The germline V gene encodes CDR1 SGHDT and CDR2 YYEEEE. The chain's CDR3 is CASSLEGGRSPLHF. CDR3 DNA sequence: TGTGCCAGCAGCTTAGAAGGGGGCCGGTCACCCCTCCACTTT.

The chain uses TRBV29-1 and TRBJ1-5, with no clear D. Germline V gene lookup returns CDR1 SQVTM and CDR2 ANQGSEA. Trimming removed 6 bases from V and 6 bases from J, with 12 bases in between. This CDR3 has 12 amino acids. The CDR3, as DNA: TGCAGCGTGCAGGATAGCGGTCAGCCCCAGCATTTT. Encoded protein: CSVQDSGQPQHF. Full variable domain (outside the CDR3, taken from reference TRBV29-1 and TRBJ1-5): SAVISQKPSRDICQRGTSLTIQCQVDSQVTMMFWYRQQPGQSLTLIATANQGSEATYESGFVIDKFPISRPNLTFSTLTVSNMSPEDSSIYLCSVQDSGQPQHFGDGTRLSIL.

CDR3 region: CASSQAGTGDGELFF. In nucleotides, the CDR3 is TGTGCCAGCAGCCAAGCCGGGACAGGGGACGGGGAGCTGTTTTTT. This rearrangement joins TRBV4-2 to TRBJ2-2, with TRBD1 matching 10 bases. The V gene end was trimmed by 1 base and the J gene end by 7 bases; junction bases not matched to a gene: 3. Looked up from germline, CDR1 is LGHNA and CDR2 is YNFKEQ. This CDR3 has 15 residues.